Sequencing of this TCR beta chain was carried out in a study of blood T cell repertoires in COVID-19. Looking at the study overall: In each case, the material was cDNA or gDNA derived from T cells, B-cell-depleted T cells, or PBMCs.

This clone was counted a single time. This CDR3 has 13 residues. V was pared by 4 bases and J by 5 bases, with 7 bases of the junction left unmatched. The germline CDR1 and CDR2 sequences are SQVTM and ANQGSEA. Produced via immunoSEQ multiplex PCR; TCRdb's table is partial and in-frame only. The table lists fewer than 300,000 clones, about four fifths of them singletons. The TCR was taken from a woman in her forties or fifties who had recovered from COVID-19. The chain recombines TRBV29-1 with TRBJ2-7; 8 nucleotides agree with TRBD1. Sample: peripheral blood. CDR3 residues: CSVVYRGFHEQYF. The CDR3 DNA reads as TGCAGCGTTGTCTACAGGGGGTTCCACGAGCAGTACTTC.